The following is a TCR beta chain sequence with its context. The antigen is undetermined. This sample was included in a study of identical twins. Regarding the study as a whole: Beta clonotypes that were abundant in cord blood contained fewer insertions, a pattern absent from memory repertoires. Out-of-frame beta sequences exhibited a weaker degree of excess twin sharing.

A universal primer site arose from template switching, and cDNA bore unique molecular identifiers. One entry per CDR3 protein results from TCRdb running MiXCR on the 5' RACE reads. The sample has under 900,000 distinct CDR3 sequences, about 20% seen once. These records were also assigned to another study, of T cells expressing NK-cell markers. That study adds: Expanded NKG2C+ T cell clones had unclear HCMV specificity.

The specimen sequenced was PBMCs. The TCR sequence derives from a woman aged 18-35 years in good health.

In nucleotides, the CDR3 is TGTGCCAGCTCACCAAACCAGGGTAAATGGGTCGAGCAGTACTTC. This gives the protein CASSPNQGKWVEQYF. The V and J genes are TRBV18 and TRBJ2-7; D might be TRBD1 (5 bases). CDR1 is KGHSH, CDR2 LQKENI, per germline. The CDR3 runs 15 residues. Trimming took off 2 bases at V and 6 bases at J, with 17 bases between the two ends.